The 27 T cell receptor beta chains listed next were all sequenced from one sample in a study of regulatory T cells in long-lasting Graves disease. The time point was: newly diagnosed GD, antithyroid drugs for less than 3 months. TCR sequences were obtained from RNA taken from PBMCs. The authors built TCR beta libraries using iRepertoire HTBI primers and Arm-PCR of CDR3 regions. TCRdb ran MiXCR on the multiplex PCR reads and lists one entry per CDR3 protein. Counted here are 550,000 to 700,000 distinct CDR3 sequences, around 16% occurring once; the ten biggest clones make up approximately 12%. The same specimen was also included in a second study, on T cells in Graves' hyperthyroidism and ophthalmopathy.

The sample in question was peripheral blood mononuclear cells (PBMCs), obtained at new diagnosis, from a patient treated with antithyroid drugs. These receptors all come from a man aged 18 to 30 with Graves disease.

This clonotype was counted ten times or more. This chain uses TRBV3-1 with TRBJ2-7; 7 nucleotides line up with TRBD2. The CDR3 is made up of 14 amino acids. Unmatched junction bases numbered 1, after V lost 2 bases and J lost 0 bases. Germline values: CDR1 LGHDT, CDR2 YNNKEL (reference sequence). CDR3 sequence (DNA): TGTGCCAGCAGCCAATCTAGCGGCTCCTACGAGCAGTACTTC. This translates into CASSQSSGSYEQYF.

This clonotype was seen a handful of times. The rearrangement joins TRBV28 to TRBJ1-4; 8 bases match TRBD1. Germline V gene sequence: CDR1 MDHEN, CDR2 SYDVKM. CDR3 size: 16 residues. V dropped 5 bases and J dropped 4; count of bases not matched to a gene: 9. The CDR3 nucleotides are TGTGCCAGCAGTCCGCAGGGGGCGAGGCTTAATGAAAAACTGTTTTTT. Amino acid sequence: CASSPQGARLNEKLFF.

Only a few counts were recorded for this clonotype. This sequence joins TRBV7-2 and TRBJ1-5; 9 bases line up with TRBD1. The CDR3 is 15 amino acids. Germline CDR1 and CDR2: SGHTA and FQGNSA. Losses at the gene ends were 2 bases for V and 4 bases for J; bases not matched to a gene: 3. The CDR3: CASSLWTGVNQPQHF. The CDR3, as DNA: TGTGCCAGCAGCTTATGGACAGGGGTAAATCAGCCCCAGCATTTT.

The chain has TRBV14 and TRBJ2-2, with 10 bases lining up with TRBD1. Germline V CDR1 and CDR2: SGHDN, FVKESK. V was pared by 4 bases and J by 7 bases, with 9 bases of the junction left unmatched. The CDR3 covers 16 residues. The CDR3 nucleotides are TGTGCCAGCAGCCGGTTGACAGGGGGCCTAGGCGGGGAGCTGTTTTTT. Its protein product is CASSRLTGGLGGELFF.

This clonotype occurred a few times. The CDR3: CASSFRVGTSGSIDTQYF. The CDR3 region has the DNA TGTGCCAGCAGCTTCCGCGTCGGGACTAGCGGGAGTATAGATACGCAGTATTTT. The J gene is TRBJ2-3, the V gene TRBV13; 14 nucleotides agree with TRBD2. The CDR3 length is 18 residues. V shed 3 bases and J 5 bases; nucleotides not matched to a gene: 10. Germline assignment: CDR1 PRHDT and CDR2 FYEKMQ (reference sequence).

Only a few counts were recorded for this clonotype. This chain uses TRBV7-9 with TRBJ2-3, with TRBD2 as a possible D gene (6 bases). The CDR3 runs 16 residues. The germline V gene encodes CDR1 SEHNR and CDR2 FQNEAQ (reference sequence). V was clipped by 0 bases and J by 0 bases, with 10 bases between them. The CDR3 protein is CASSLAGGVSTDTQYF. CDR3 sequence (DNA): TGTGCCAGCAGCTTAGCCGGCGGGGTGAGCACAGATACGCAGTATTTT.

This clonotype was observed many times. The chain couples TRBV2 to TRBJ2-3; D ambiguous. The V end lost 8 bases, the J end lost 6 bases, and 12 bases lay between the germline ends. Germline-derived CDR1 and CDR2 are SNHLY and FYNNEI. The CDR3 spans 12 residues. CDR3 residues: CASLPLPDTQYF. CDR3 sequence (DNA): TGTGCCAGCCTGCCCCTCCCGGATACGCAGTATTTT.

V gene TRBV29-1 combines with J gene TRBJ2-2; D ambiguous. From germline, CDR1 is SQVTM and CDR2 ANQGSEA. Between the trimmed V and J ends, which lost 2 bases and 7 bases, there was a span of 8 bases. The CDR3 is 12 amino acids. The DNA of the CDR3 is TGCAGCGTTGAAATGCTGGGCGGGGAGCTGTTTTTT. This translates into CSVEMLGGELFF.

The sample holds many counts of this clonotype. The rearrangement links TRBV28 to TRBJ2-7; no reliable D call. The CDR3 has 13 amino acids. Trimming shortened V by 2 bases and J by 3 bases, and 8 bases separated the two germline ends. Per the germline V gene, CDR1 is MDHEN and CDR2 is SYDVKM. The CDR3 bases are TGTGCCAGCAGTTTACTGGCCTACTACGAGCAGTACTTC. Residues: CASSLLAYYEQYF.

This clonotype was seen ten or more times. This chain joins TRBV24-1 and TRBJ1-1, with D perhaps TRBD1 (5 bases). This CDR3 contains 16 residues. Looked up from germline, CDR1 is KGHDR and CDR2 is SFDVKD. Trimming pared 4 bases from V and 4 bases from J, leaving 18 bases between. The CDR3 DNA follows: TGTGCCACCAGTGAGACCGGGACGGGGGGTTTCACTGAAGCTTTCTTT. Translating it yields CATSETGTGGFTEAFF.

On this clonotype: One end of the junction varies from germline; a read error may be responsible. The rearrangement uses TRBV5-1 and TRBJ2-3; unclear D gene. Per the germline V gene, CDR1 is SGHRS and CDR2 is YFSETQ. This CDR3 spans 14 amino acids. CDR3: CASSRFGPTDTQYF. CDR3 DNA sequence: TGTGCCAGCAGCCGCTTCGGCCCCACAGATACGCAGTATTTT. The whole variable domain, filled in from reference TRBV5-1 and TRBJ2-3, reads KAGVTQTPRYLIKTRGQQVTLSCSPISGHRSVSWYQQTPGQGLQFLFEYFSETQRNKGNFPGRFSGRQFSNSRSEMNVSTLELGDSALYLCASSRFGPTDTQYFGPGTRLTVL.

The V and J genes are TRBV27 and TRBJ2-2, with TRBD2 matching over 8 bases. CDR1 is MNHEY, CDR2 SMNVEV, per germline (reference sequence). V lost 0 bases and J lost 4; bases outside the gene matches: 7. This CDR3 contains 17 residues. CDR3 bases: TGTGCCAGCAGTTTATCGATCCAGGCGGGAGGCACCGGGGAGCTGTTTTTT. As protein: CASSLSIQAGGTGELFF.

This clonotype was detected a few times. J is TRBJ2-3 and V is TRBV18, with D maybe TRBD2 (6 bases). CDR3 size: 16 residues. Germline values: CDR1 KGHSH, CDR2 LQKENI. V was trimmed by 4 bases and J by 2 bases, leaving 16 bases between them. The CDR3 loop reads CASSLFSGPYTDTQYF. CDR3 DNA sequence: TGTGCCAGCTCACTCTTTAGCGGACCATACACAGATACGCAGTATTTT.

As DNA, the CDR3 is TGCGCCAGCAGCCCCGCCCGCACGATAGCTAACTATGGCTACACCTTC. Amino acids: CASSPARTIANYGYTF. This chain connects TRBV5-1 to TRBJ1-2; D not certain. Trimming removed 4 bases from V and 0 bases from J, with 16 bases in between. The germline V gene has CDR1 SGHRS and CDR2 YFSETQ. The CDR3 runs to 16 residues.

This clonotype came up many times. This chain links TRBV7-9 with TRBJ1-1, with D hard to call. V was pared by 6 bases and J by 3 bases, with 20 bases between. Germline CDR1 reads SEHNR; CDR2 reads FQNEAQ (reference sequence). This CDR3 has 16 amino acids. The CDR3 sequence is CASSSPWGGSDTEAFF. In DNA, the CDR3 is TGTGCCAGCAGTTCCCCCTGGGGTGGGTCGGACACTGAAGCTTTCTTT.

The rearrangement joins TRBV7-9 to TRBJ1-4; 8 bases align to TRBD1. The V gene's germline CDR1 is SEHNR and CDR2 FQNEAQ (reference sequence). V gave up 3 bases and J gave up 7 bases; unmatched junction bases: 16. The CDR3 sequence is 18 residues long. CDR3: CASSFRPRTDRAIEKLFF. CDR3 coding DNA: TGTGCCAGCAGCTTCCGACCCCGGACGGACAGGGCGATTGAAAAACTGTTTTTT.

This clonotype came up a few times. The rearrangement links TRBV7-3 to TRBJ2-3, with 11 bases matching TRBD2. The J segment lost 4 bases and the V segment lost 4 bases, leaving 13 bases of the junction unmatched. Germline loops: CDR1 SGHTA, CDR2 FQGTGA. The CDR3 length is 18 residues. CDR3 region: CASSSKDALAGGADTQYF. The CDR3 DNA reads TGTGCCAGCAGCTCAAAAGATGCCCTAGCGGGGGGAGCAGATACGCAGTATTTT.

This clonotype was counted many times. The chain links TRBV10-3 to TRBJ1-1; D unclear. This CDR3 has 13 amino acids. Germline V lookup: CDR1 ENHRY, CDR2 SYGVKD. Trimming pared 3 bases from V and 3 bases from J, leaving 8 bases between. CDR3 DNA sequence: TGTGCCATCAGTGATTCAATGGACACTGAAGCTTTCTTT. This encodes CAISDSMDTEAFF.

Details on this clonotype: A much larger clone lies one base from this, so it may be a read error. The rearrangement links TRBV28 to TRBJ2-3; no clear D. V lost 6 bases and J 2 bases, leaving 9 bases between the germline ends. Germline V gene lookup returns CDR1 MDHEN and CDR2 SYDVKM. The CDR3 totals 13 residues. The CDR3 DNA reads TGTGCCAGCAGGCCAAAAATCACAGATACGCAGTATTTT. Translated: CASRPKITDTQYF.

V gene TRBV3-1 combines with J gene TRBJ2-5, with D unresolved. The CDR3 has 15 residues. The germline gives CDR1 LGHDT, CDR2 YNNKEL (reference sequence). The V end lost 1 base, the J end lost 2 bases, and 11 bases lay between the germline ends. The CDR3 region has the DNA TGTGCCAGCAGCCAAGCCCTGAATAAGCAAGAGACCCAGTACTTC. This translates into CASSQALNKQETQYF.

This chain joins TRBV3-1 and TRBJ2-2; 14 bases agree with TRBD2. This CDR3 is 18 amino acids long. CDR1 is LGHDT, CDR2 YNNKEL, per germline (reference sequence). The V gene end was trimmed by 4 bases and the J gene end by 1 base; junction bases not matched to a gene: 5. The CDR3 spells CASSLGTSGSRNTGELFF. The CDR3 bases are TGTGCCAGCAGCCTTGGGACTAGCGGGAGTAGGAACACCGGGGAGCTGTTTTTT.

This clonotype was counted at least ten times. The chain carries TRBV18 and TRBJ2-7; D is perhaps TRBD1 or TRBD2 (5 bases each). The CDR3 has 15 amino acids. The V end was cut by 8 bases, the J end by 5 bases, with 22 bases between. CDR1 and CDR2 (germline): KGHSH, LQKENI. CDR3 loop: CASTSGPRGADEQYF. The CDR3 nucleotides are TGTGCCAGCACCTCGGGACCCCGGGGCGCCGACGAGCAGTACTTC.

This clonotype was found a few times. The rearrangement joins TRBV11-2 to TRBJ2-2; the D gene is possibly TRBD1 (6 bases). V was cut by 4 bases and J by 4 bases, with 10 bases left in between. This CDR3 spans 14 amino acids. From germline, CDR1 is SGHAT and CDR2 FQNNGV. The CDR3 coding sequence is TGTGCCAGCAGCTCACAGGGTTTCACCGGGGAGCTGTTTTTT. It yields the protein CASSSQGFTGELFF.

The sample holds one count of this clonotype. Compared with germline, one end of the junction differs, possibly owing to a read error. The chain has TRBV27 and TRBJ2-7; 12 positions agree with TRBD1. The length of the CDR3 is 15 residues. Germline-derived CDR1 and CDR2 are MNHEY and SMNVEV (reference sequence). The CDR3 DNA is TGTGCCAGCAGTTTATCGGGACAGGGGGCCTACGAGAAGTACTTC. Residues: CASSLSGQGAYEKYF.

The rearrangement joins TRBV5-1 to TRBJ1-2; 12 nucleotides match TRBD1. From germline, CDR1 is SGHRS and CDR2 YFSETQ. V shed 4 bases, J shed 7 bases, and the junction held 5 bases outside the gene matches. The CDR3 runs 14 residues. The CDR3 DNA reads TGCGCCAGCAGCGACCCGGGACAGGGGGCTGGCTACACCTTC. Residues: CASSDPGQGAGYTF.

This clonotype came up many times. The chain joins TRBV5-1 to TRBJ2-7, with TRBD2 matching 10 bases. CDR3 length equals 17 residues. Trimming cost V 1 base and J 4 bases; bases outside gene matches: 11. Germline assignment: CDR1 SGHRS and CDR2 YFSETQ. The CDR3 reads CASSLLSSGSGLYEQYF. The CDR3 DNA reads as TGCGCCAGCAGCTTGTTGTCTAGCGGGAGCGGTTTGTACGAGCAGTACTTC.

This clonotype was observed at least ten times. The chain is built from TRBV11-1 and TRBJ2-2, with 7 bases lining up with TRBD2. The V gene's germline CDR1 is SGHAT and CDR2 FQDESV (reference sequence). CDR3 size: 19 residues. With 4 bases clipped from V and 0 bases from J, the junction kept 14 bases outside the gene matches. The CDR3 here is CASSSGGREGAANTGELFF. CDR3 coding DNA: TGTGCCAGCAGCTCGGGGGGTAGGGAAGGCGCGGCGAACACCGGGGAGCTGTTTTTT.